This TCR beta chain derives from a study of regulatory T cells in long-lasting Graves disease. The time point is: newly diagnosed GD, antithyroid drugs for less than 3 months. RNA isolated from PBMCs was used to make the TCR library. The germline V and J ends were trimmed by 8 bases and 2 bases, with 16 bases remaining between them. The V gene's germline CDR1 is SGHTA and CDR2 FQGNSA. The CDR3 is made up of 14 amino acids. Note on this clonotype: A clone one base away is much larger, so this may be a read error.

Relying on iRepertoire HTBI primers and Arm-PCR of CDR3 regions, the team built TCR beta libraries. Each CDR3 protein is one row after TCRdb ran MiXCR on the multiplex PCR reads. The sample has hundreds of thousands of distinct CDR3 sequences, 16% seen once. This same sample was also part of a study on T cells in Graves' hyperthyroidism and ophthalmopathy.

The sample was peripheral blood mononuclear cells (PBMCs), taken at new diagnosis, from a patient treated with antithyroid drugs. The rearrangement uses TRBV7-2 and TRBJ2-7; D is unclear. The TCR was taken from a woman aged 30 to 39 with Graves disease. CDR3 in amino acids: CASGPITGAYEQYF. CDR3 DNA: TGTGCCAGCGGCCCTATCACGGGTGCCTACGAGCAGTACTTC.